A selection of T cell receptor beta chains follows, all from one sample in a study of T cell repertoires in cytomegalovirus infection. A single record per CDR3 protein comes from TCRdb applying MiXCR to the reads. Counted here are some 400,000 distinct CDR3 sequences, roughly 30% occurring once; the ten biggest clones make up approximately 13%. Specimen: PBMCs. The source is a human donor in good health (CMV status not recorded). Some clones in this sample may be carry-over from other donors' samples. Each CDR3 is given with its conserved first and last residue. A D gene is named only where the DNA matches it firmly. Rows may omit the clone size; those that give it use once, few, many or a size class.

19 TRBJ1-6 TRBV12-3/TRBV12-4 few NA TGTGCCAGCAGTCCCCTGGGGAGGGATTCGGGGGGCCGGCGATGGCTCCTCCACTTT CASSPLGRDSGGRRWLLHF
12 TRBJ1-5 TRBV6-4 few NA TGTGCCAGCTTGTGCCGGAATCAGCCCCAGCATTTT CASLCRNQPQHF
13 TRBJ2-7 TRBV10-3 many TRBD1 TGTGCCATCAGGGGACAGGGTTCCTACGAGCAGTACTTC CAIRGQGSYEQYF
15 TRBJ2-1 TRBV6-6 many NA TGTGCCAGCAGAGGCCGGGACACCCTGGGGAATGAGCAGTTCTTC CASRGRDTLGNEQFF
15 TRBJ2-1 TRBV27 NA NA TGTGCCAGCACCGTGGGGGGTTTTGCCTACAATGAGCAGTTCTTC CASTVGGFAYNEQFF
15 TRBJ2-2 TRBV29-1 few NA TGCAGCGCCAAACGTAATGTGGGAGGCACCGGGGAGCTGTTTTTT CSAKRNVGGTGELFF
14 TRBJ1-1 TRBV7-8 many NA TGTGCCAGCAGCTTAGATCAAGGAGAAACTGAAGCTTTCTTT CASSLDQGETEAFF
13 TRBJ1-2 TRBV7-3 NA NA TGTGCCAGCAGCTTAACCGCAGGGAGTAGCTACACCTTC CASSLTAGSSYTF
13 TRBJ2-3 TRBV2 many NA TGTGCCAGCCGGAAAGATAGCACAGATACGCAGTATTTT CASRKDSTDTQYF
14 TRBJ1-6 TRBV12-3/TRBV12-4 many NA TGTGCCAGCAGTTTACAGGGGATTAAATCACCCCTCCACTTT CASSLQGIKSPLHF
18 TRBJ1-5 TRBV14 NA NA TGTGCCAGCAGCCAGAGTTCGCAGGGCCCCTATAGCAATCAGCCCCAGCATTTT CASSQSSQGPYSNQPQHF
15 TRBJ1-5 TRBV10-2 many TRBD1 TGCGCCAGCAGTGAGTGGGGACAGGGGAATCAGCCCCAGCATTTT CASSEWGQGNQPQHF
13 TRBJ2-1 TRBV6-5 NA TRBD2 TGTGCCAGCACTAGCGGGGGCTACAATGAGCAGTTCTTC CASTSGGYNEQFF
14 TRBJ1-5 TRBV4-1 NA NA TGCGCCAGCAGCCAAGAAGACGGCCCGGGGCCCCAGCATTTT CASSQEDGPGPQHF
16 TRBJ1-5 TRBV20-1 few NA TGCAGTGCTAGAGGCTGGGGAACTTTTTCGGATCAGCCCCAGCATTTT CSARGWGTFSDQPQHF
16 TRBJ2-2 TRBV4-2 NA TRBD2 TGTGCCAGCAGCCAACTAGCGGGGGGGACTACCGGGGAGCTGTTTTTT CASSQLAGGTTGELFF
15 TRBJ2-3 TRBV4-2 many NA TGTGCCAGCAGCCAAGGAGAGGGGGACACAGATACGCAGTATTTT CASSQGEGDTDTQYF
15 TRBJ1-1 TRBV6-5 few NA TGTGCCAGCAGAGAACCCCGAGGAGGCAGGCCTGAAGCTTTCTTT CASREPRGGRPEAFF
14 TRBJ1-5 TRBV19 NA NA TGTGCCAGTAGTGCACAAGGGAGCAATCAGCCCCAGCATTTT CASSAQGSNQPQHF
16 TRBJ2-3 TRBV4-1 NA NA TGCGCCAGCAGCCAGCGTTTAGCGGTGAGCACAGATACGCAGTATTTT CASSQRLAVSTDTQYF